This T cell receptor beta chain was obtained from a study of blood T cells in healthy people across ages. The authors ran a second PCR of about 6 to 11 cycles using a sample-barcoded 5' primer and a J-beta primer mix. TCRdb called the 5' RACE reads again in MiXCR, with one record for every CDR3 protein. The sample lists nearly 800,000 distinct CDR3 sequences; approximately 25% were seen once. A minimum of 6 micrograms of total RNA was extracted per sample. The CDR3 is made up of 17 amino acids. Germline CDR1 is LGHDT and CDR2 is YNNKEL (reference sequence). The ends were cut back, 1 base at V and 6 bases at J, with 21 bases in the middle. About this clonotype itself: Antigen specificity is unknown.

General study results and limits: From one million sequenced T cells, diversity estimates were lower bounds. Diversity of TCR beta correlated strongly with naive T cell percentage.

The data were also submitted as part of a second study, on T cells of mothers and their children. That report adds: For cDNA synthesis, the complete extracted RNA was used (1.5 ug per 15 ul).

The sample comprised blood. This receptor was taken from a boy younger than 18 in good health. The chain employs TRBV3-1 and TRBJ1-1; perhaps TRBD1 as D (6 bases). CDR3 protein: CASSQVAGAVDFAEAFF. The CDR3 DNA is TGTGCCAGCAGCCAAGTGGCAGGGGCGGTGGATTTCGCTGAAGCTTTCTTT.